The following is a T cell receptor (beta chain) sequence with its context. Sequenced by immunoSEQ multiplex PCR; TCRdb stores in-frame clones only, minus some. This sample yields 55,000 to 95,000 clones, of which 88% are seen a single time; 2.5% to 3% belongs to the top ten. This sample was included in a study of OX40 agonist ivuxolimab in advanced cancers. Whole-study context: Anti-PD-1, anti-PD-L1 or anti-CTLA-4 therapy given earlier was allowed, and around 40% had some.

This TCR was recovered from an adult with an advanced solid tumor such as melanoma, head and neck, liver or kidney cancer. Sequencing used CD4+ or CD8+ T cells sorted from blood, obtained in a trial of the OX40 agonist ivuxolimab.

In nucleotides, the CDR3 is TGTGCCAGCTCACCAGGAGGGAAGAACACTGAAGCTTTCTTT. It translates to CASSPGGKNTEAFF. This chain uses TRBV18 with TRBJ1-1; D is unresolved. The CDR3 covers 14 residues. Per the germline V gene, CDR1 is KGHSH and CDR2 is LQKENI. V lost 2 bases and J 1 base, leaving 8 bases between the germline ends.